This T cell receptor (beta chain) is from a study of blood T cell repertoires in COVID-19. The V gene end was trimmed by 2 bases and the J gene end by 7 bases; junction bases not matched to a gene: 3. The CDR3 runs 15 residues. Looked up from germline, CDR1 is SGHTA and CDR2 is FQGNSA. The authors' processing: Reference gene primer amplification yielded estimated nucleated cell counts. The data were produced by immunoSEQ multiplex PCR, yet TCRdb's version contains in-frame clones alone and is incomplete. V and J calls and clone size are copied from that table; D and trimming were computed from the DNA. This table has 97,000 or so clones, 82% appearing once.

The sequenced material came from peripheral blood. V is TRBV7-2 and J is TRBJ1-6; TRBD1 agrees at 9 bases. The TCR originated in a man older than 75 with acute or convalescent COVID-19. CDR3 nucleotides: TGTGCCAGCAGCTTATCACAGGGGGCCAATTCACCCCTCCACTTT. As protein: CASSLSQGANSPLHF.